The 8 T cell receptor beta chains in this list originate from one sample, sequenced in a study of Ad26.COV2.S vaccination and SARS-CoV-2 variants. The treatment: 15 to 20 received Ad26.COV2.S at low or high dose, single or two shots; about 5 received placebo; per-sample allocation not given. Following the first vaccine or placebo injection, samples were taken on day 63. The table came from immunoSEQ multiplex PCR; TCRdb's copy has only in-frame clones and leaves some out. The sample holds more than 300,000 clones, 75% to 90% seen once. Sequences were derived from peripheral blood, sampled in a trial of Ad26.COV2.S vaccine versus placebo. The receptors derive from a person between 18 and 59 years old who received the Ad26.COV2.S COVID-19 vaccine or a placebo.

The chain is built from TRBV24-1 and TRBJ2-2; unclear D gene. CDR3 length: 13 amino acids. V was cut by 4 bases and J by 9 bases, with 11 bases left in between. Germline CDR1 KGHDR, CDR2 SFDVKD. DNA for the CDR3: TGTGCCACCAGTGACCTAAGCAACCGGGAGCTGTTTTTT. Its protein product is CATSDLSNRELFF.

This clone has just a few counts. The V gene is TRBV5-1, the J gene TRBJ1-2, with 8 bases fitting TRBD1. J lost 2 bases, V lost 3 bases, and 6 bases had no gene match. CDR1 SGHRS and CDR2 YFSETQ come from the germline V gene. This CDR3 is 15 amino acids long. CDR3 sequence reads: CASSSLGTGNYGYTF. CDR3 coding DNA: TGCGCCAGCAGCTCCCTAGGGACAGGCAACTATGGCTACACCTTC.

This chain connects TRBV6-5 to TRBJ2-1; D not resolved. This CDR3 region has 11 residues. In germline, CDR1 is MNHEY, CDR2 SVGAGI. The germline V and J ends were trimmed by 6 bases and 7 bases, with 7 bases remaining between them. This CDR3 reads CASSDKNEQFF. The CDR3 nucleotides are TGTGCCAGCAGCGATAAGAATGAGCAGTTCTTC.

The chain employs TRBV5-6 and TRBJ2-7; the D gene could be TRBD1 or TRBD2 (7 bases each). The V end lost 4 bases, the J end lost 5 bases, and 16 bases lay between the germline ends. Germline V gives CDR1 SGHDT, CDR2 YYEEEE. The CDR3 spans 14 residues. The CDR3 coding sequence is TGTGCCAGCAGCCCCTCAGGGGGGGCCCACGAGCAGTACTTC. Translating it yields CASSPSGGAHEQYF. The entire variable domain, with the rest obtained from reference TRBV5-6 and TRBJ2-7, is as follows: DAGVTQSPTHLIKTRGQQVTLRCSPKSGHDTVSWYQQALGQGPQFIFQYYEEEERQRGNFPDRFSGHQFPNYSSELNVNALLLGDSALYLCASSPSGGAHEQYFGPGTRLTVT.

The chain couples TRBV5-6 to TRBJ2-2; TRBD1 agrees at 9 bases. The CDR3 has 16 residues. J lost 6 bases, V lost 4 bases, and 10 bases had no gene match. Germline CDR1 is SGHDT and CDR2 is YYEEEE. DNA for the CDR3: TGTGCCAGCAGCCTGTACAGGGGGCGAATTGCCGGGGAGCTGTTTTTT. This codes for CASSLYRGRIAGELFF.

The chain couples TRBV5-4 to TRBJ2-1; D not resolved. The ends were cut back, 0 bases at V and 2 bases at J, with 9 bases in the middle. This CDR3 region has 15 residues. Germline CDR1 reads SGHNT; CDR2 reads YYREEE (reference sequence). The CDR3 spells CASSLDRATYNEQFF. CDR3 bases: TGTGCCAGCAGCTTGGATCGGGCGACCTACAATGAGCAGTTCTTC.

The chain employs TRBV7-9 and TRBJ2-2; 9 bases agree with TRBD2. The V gene end was trimmed by 0 bases and the J gene end by 7 bases; junction bases not matched to a gene: 3. The germline V gene encodes CDR1 SEHNR and CDR2 FQNEAQ (reference sequence). The CDR3 runs 15 residues. The CDR3 coding sequence is TGTGCCAGCAGCTTAGCTAGCGGGAGTAACGGGGAGCTGTTTTTT. This translates into CASSLASGSNGELFF.

This clone was seen a single time. The chain recombines TRBV29-1 with TRBJ1-1; possibly TRBD1 for D (6 bases). This CDR3 comprises 13 residues. Germline CDR1 reads SQVTM; CDR2 reads ANQGSEA. V dropped 1 base and J dropped 4 bases, with 10 bases sitting between them. Here the CDR3 reads CSVEVGAGTEAFF. For the CDR3, the DNA is TGCAGCGTTGAAGTGGGGGCGGGCACTGAAGCTTTCTTT.